The clone carrying this T cell receptor beta chain was counted ten times or more. These data originate in a study of CD8+ T cells in alopecia areata. Investigators isolated RNA and reverse transcribed it into cDNA to act as the sequencing template. TCRdb's copy holds only in-frame clones and misses some; the assay was immunoSEQ multiplex PCR. In the table there are about 130,000 clones, roughly 50% of which are singletons. J gave up 1 base and V 4 bases, and 4 bases lay outside the gene matches. The CDR3 runs 14 residues. Germline V lookup: CDR1 SGHRS, CDR2 YFSETQ. The receptor comes from a human donor with alopecia areata. This rearrangement joins TRBV5-1 to TRBJ2-5, with 7 bases fitting TRBD1. The material was CD4+ T cells sorted from blood, obtained at week 0. As DNA, the CDR3 is TGCGCCAGCAGCCGGGACAGCTTCCAAGAGACCCAGTACTTC. Amino acids: CASSRDSFQETQYF.